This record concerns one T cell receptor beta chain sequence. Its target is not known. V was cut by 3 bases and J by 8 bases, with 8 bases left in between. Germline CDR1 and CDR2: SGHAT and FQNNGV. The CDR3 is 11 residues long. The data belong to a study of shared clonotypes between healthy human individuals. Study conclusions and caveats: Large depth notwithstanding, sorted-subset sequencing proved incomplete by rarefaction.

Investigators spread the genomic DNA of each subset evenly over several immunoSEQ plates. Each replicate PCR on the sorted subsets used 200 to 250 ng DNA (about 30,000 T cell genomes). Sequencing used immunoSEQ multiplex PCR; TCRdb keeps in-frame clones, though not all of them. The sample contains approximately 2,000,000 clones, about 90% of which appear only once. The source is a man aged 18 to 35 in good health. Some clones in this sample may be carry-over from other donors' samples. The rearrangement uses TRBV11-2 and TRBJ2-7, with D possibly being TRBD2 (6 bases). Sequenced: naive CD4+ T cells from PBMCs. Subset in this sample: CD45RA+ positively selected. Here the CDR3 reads CASSFSGKQYF. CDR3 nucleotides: TGTGCCAGCAGCTTTAGCGGCAAGCAGTACTTC.